Given below is one T cell receptor beta chain in context. There is no known antigen for this receptor. No much larger clone exists at a distance of one base, and base qualities are not known. TCRbeta CDR3 regions were amplified from genomic DNA by means of the immunoSEQ Assay, a bias-controlled multiplex PCR. In the original analysis: The number of nucleated cells in each sample was estimated by amplification of reference gene primers within the assay. To quantify the absolute abundance of each unique TCRbeta CDR3 rearrangement, sequence reads were collapsed and filtered. For each sample, productive Simpson clonality was calculated as the square root of Simpson's diversity index across productive rearrangements. TCRdb holds this immuneACCESS table with in-frame rearrangements only. Some clones are missing; in checked studies, unresolved V genes explain under half, and the rest has no known cause. The DNA gave D and trimming, while V, J and clone size come from that table. The sample profile shows some 290,000 clones; 87% of them were found once. 2% to 2.5% of the sample is taken by the ten largest.

This specimen comes from a study of blood T cell repertoires in COVID-19 (dated by TCRdb to 2020 to 2021). A note on the overall study: Samples covering the acute and convalescent phases of COVID-19 were provided by collaborators in the United States, Italy and Spain. The sample metadata nearly always contained a de-identified subject ID, COVID-19 status, age in years and sex. A freely available public database, intended as a resource for researchers studying the immune response to SARS-CoV-2, is where the repertoires were released. The material from the prospective study consisted of cDNA or gDNA derived from T cells, B-cell-depleted T cells, or PBMCs. Where available, HLA class I and class II types were obtained from metadata supplied by the sample provider rather than from assay-based typing. The dataset comprised deeply sampled blood TCRbeta repertoires from subjects exposed to, actively infected with, or recovered from COVID-19. Samples came from the ongoing ImmuneRACE study (first 160 participants) plus 1,254 subjects from 6 global collaborators.

Summary of the overall study and its limitations: The quantity of clinical and demographic metadata differed by source and by participant and was supplied without curation.

Another Seattle source contributed samples from volunteer blood donors who had recovered from COVID-19. Whole blood was collected in K2EDTA tubes by collaborating institutions according to the institutions' own protocols. For TCRbeta analysis, collaborators shipped samples as frozen whole blood, isolated PBMCs, or DNA extracted from either of those sample types. Per the germline V gene (reference sequence), GTSNPN is the CDR1 and SVGIG is the CDR2. V trim: 3 bases; J trim: 3 bases; unmatched bases: 5. Its CDR3 holds 15 amino acids, cysteine through phenylalanine. The retained sequence is limited to the CDR3, 45 bases, with the frame set at the first base.

Material for sequencing was peripheral blood. The clonotype comes from a woman aged 45-65 years who had recovered from COVID-19. The chain was built from TRBV30 and TRBJ1-1, and TRBD1 aligns with 12 junction nucleotides. The CDR3 in this case is CAWRRDRGLYTEAFF. The DNA is TGTGCCTGGAGACGGGACAGGGGGCTCTACACTGAAGCTTTCTTT.